This T cell receptor beta chain was retrieved from a study of blood T cell repertoires in COVID-19. About the research overall: The origin of the acute and convalescent COVID-19 samples was the United States, Italy and Spain. PBMCs, B-cell-depleted T cells, or T cells provided the cDNA or gDNA that made up the material.

Produced via immunoSEQ multiplex PCR; TCRdb's table is partial and in-frame only. The data show 70,000 or so clones, 75% to 90% seen once. V lost 3 bases and J 3 bases, leaving 9 bases between the germline ends. CDR3 length equals 13 residues. Germline loops: CDR1 MNHNS, CDR2 SASEGT. This chain joins TRBV6-1 and TRBJ2-7; D is uncertain. This clonotype originated in a man in his fifties or sixties with acute or convalescent COVID-19. Sequenced: peripheral blood. This CDR3 reads CASSDPGNYEQYF. DNA of the CDR3: TGTGCCAGCAGTGACCCAGGAAACTACGAGCAGTACTTC.